This T cell receptor (beta chain) was observed in a study of neurological immune-mediated disorders. Findings of the study overall: The absence of shared CDR3 amino acid sequences among expanded clones across subjects suggests private repertoires in all groups.

Germline V gene sequence: CDR1 SSHAT, CDR2 FNYEAQ (reference sequence). The CDR3 runs 15 residues. V lost 1 base and J 2 bases, leaving 10 bases between the germline ends. TCRdb itself ran the 5' RACE reads through MiXCR, one entry per CDR3 protein. This table has around 71,000 distinct CDR3 sequences, roughly 13% appearing once. Time point here: longitudinal time-point 1 (baseline). Unsorted libraries were generated from 2 million PBMCs held at -80 degrees C. For this clonotype: The antigen is not known.

This rearrangement joins TRBV7-7 to TRBJ2-3; D possibly corresponds to TRBD2 (7 bases). This sequence originates from a female donor with HTLV-1-associated myelopathy (HAM/TSP). Sequenced sample: PBMCs. The CDR3 region is CASSLVGGHTDTQYF. The CDR3 DNA follows: TGTGCCAGCAGCTTAGTCGGGGGGCACACAGATACGCAGTATTTT.